This entry describes one T cell receptor beta chain. The entry originates in a study of blood T cell repertoires in COVID-19. Study-level information: Sites in the United States, Italy and Spain provided acute and convalescent COVID-19 samples. In each case, the material was cDNA or gDNA derived from T cells, B-cell-depleted T cells, or PBMCs.

Profiling relied on immunoSEQ multiplex PCR, and the TCRdb table lists in-frame clones only, not all of them. The sample has 90,000 to 100,000 clones; roughly 90% are singletons. The CDR3 totals 13 residues. Trimming pared 0 bases from V and 2 bases from J, leaving 6 bases between. Germline assignment: CDR1 SGHDT and CDR2 YYEEEE. Followed longitudinally, the Seattle patients had been enrolled during active infection. Sequencing was performed on peripheral blood. The receptor was isolated from a man aged 60 to 69 with COVID-19, enrolled during active disease. The J gene is TRBJ2-7, the V gene TRBV5-6, with D unclear. CDR3 region: CASSLGPTYEQYF. As DNA, the CDR3 is TGTGCCAGCAGCTTGGGTCCAACCTACGAGCAGTACTTC.